Listed here is a single TCR beta chain. The antigen is unknown. The sample comes from a study of OX40 agonist ivuxolimab in advanced cancers. Repertoires were generated with immunoSEQ multiplex PCR, while TCRdb's copy carries only in-frame clones and drops some. The sample includes tens of thousands of clones, over 80% of them seen just once. At baseline, cycle 4 day 1, and cycle 7 day 1, blood was sampled. The study, taken as a whole, reports: The study found that CD8+ T cells averaged more expanded clones than CD4+. Some nonresponders likewise displayed low normalized T-cell clonal expansion. Not determined was the antigen specificity of the expanded peripheral T cells.

Trimming left V 8 bases short and J 0 bases short, with 26 bases between. CDR1 ENHRY and CDR2 SYGVKD come from the germline V gene. This CDR3 is 19 amino acids long. This chain uses TRBV10-3 with TRBJ2-1, with a possible D match to TRBD1 (6 bases). This TCR was sampled from an adult with an advanced solid tumor such as melanoma, head and neck, liver or kidney cancer. The sequencing used CD4+ or CD8+ T cells sorted from blood, collected in a trial of the OX40 agonist ivuxolimab. CDR3 sequence (DNA): TGTGCCATCGGGACGAGCGACAGGCCCGCATGGCACTCCTACAATGAGCAGTTCTTC. It is translated as CAIGTSDRPAWHSYNEQFF.